The rows below give T cell receptor beta chains drawn from one sample of a study of blood T cell repertoires in COVID-19. Data came from immunoSEQ multiplex PCR; TCRdb stores just in-frame clones and leaves some out. The top ten clones hold about 9.2% of a sample with just over 250,000 clones, more than 75% of them seen once. The material sequenced was peripheral blood. All receptors come from a man aged 40-49 years who had recovered from COVID-19. The CDR3 runs from the conserved cysteine through the conserved F or W. Fields, in order: CDR3 DNA, CDR3 protein, D gene, J gene, V gene, clone size. D genes are given only for firm matches. Clone size appears in some rows only: once, few, many, or a class for an expanded clone.

CDR3nt: TGCGCCAGCTCCCTAGACGGAAGGGGCACCGGGGAGCTGTTTTTT; CDR3aa: CASSLDGRGTGELFF; d_gene: .; j_gene: TRBJ2-2; v_gene: TRBV5-1; abundance: .
CDR3nt: TGTGCCAGCAGCCATTGGGCGGGCGAGCAGTACTTC; CDR3aa: CASSHWAGEQYF; d_gene: .; j_gene: TRBJ2-7; v_gene: TRBV7-2; abundance: .
CDR3nt: TGTGCCAGCAGCCAAGTAGCGGGGGTCGGCACAGATACGCAGTATTTT; CDR3aa: CASSQVAGVGTDTQYF; d_gene: TRBD2; j_gene: TRBJ2-3; v_gene: TRBV7-2; abundance: .
CDR3nt: TGCAGTGCTAGTTACGGCACAGACCGCAATCAGCCCCAGCATTTT; CDR3aa: CSASYGTDRNQPQHF; d_gene: .; j_gene: TRBJ1-5; v_gene: TRBV20-1; abundance: .
CDR3nt: TGCGCCAGCAGCTTTAACCAGATTTATGGCTACACCTTC; CDR3aa: CASSFNQIYGYTF; d_gene: .; j_gene: TRBJ1-2; v_gene: TRBV5-1; abundance: .
CDR3nt: TGTGCCAGCAGCCAGGACAGGGGAGACACGCCTGGGTATGGGGCCAACGTCCTGACTTTC; CDR3aa: CASSQDRGDTPGYGANVLTF; d_gene: TRBD1; j_gene: TRBJ2-6; v_gene: TRBV3-1/TRBV3-2; abundance: few
CDR3nt: TGTGCCATCAGCAAAGGACAGGGACAAGCTTTCTTT; CDR3aa: CAISKGQGQAFF; d_gene: TRBD1; j_gene: TRBJ1-1; v_gene: TRBV10-3; abundance: .
CDR3nt: TGTGCCAGTAGTATTGGAGGGTTGAGTAATGAGCAGTTCTTC; CDR3aa: CASSIGGLSNEQFF; d_gene: .; j_gene: TRBJ2-1; v_gene: TRBV19; abundance: .
CDR3nt: TGTGCCAGCAGGGGGGGGACACAGTTCTTC; CDR3aa: CASRGGTQFF; d_gene: .; j_gene: TRBJ2-1; v_gene: TRBV2; abundance: .
CDR3nt: TGTGCCAGCAGTCCCCTGGGCGGGAGGGCCCTCTACGAGCAGTACTTC; CDR3aa: CASSPLGGRALYEQYF; d_gene: TRBD2; j_gene: TRBJ2-7; v_gene: TRBV27; abundance: .
CDR3nt: TGTGCCAGCAGTCCCCTTCGCGCTCCAGGCATAGGGGTATTCGGCTACACCTTC; CDR3aa: CASSPLRAPGIGVFGYTF; d_gene: .; j_gene: TRBJ1-2; v_gene: TRBV11-2; abundance: .
CDR3nt: TGTGCCAGCAGCTTAGACAGGGGTCGGAATGAAAAACTGTTTTTT; CDR3aa: CASSLDRGRNEKLFF; d_gene: TRBD1; j_gene: TRBJ1-4; v_gene: TRBV7-2; abundance: .
CDR3nt: TGTGCCAGCAGCGTAACCGGGACTAGCGGGAGAGAGACCCAGTACTTC; CDR3aa: CASSVTGTSGRETQYF; d_gene: TRBD2; j_gene: TRBJ2-5; v_gene: TRBV7-6; abundance: .
CDR3nt: TGTGCCAGCAGCCTGGGTATAATCAATGAGCAGTTCTTC; CDR3aa: CASSLGIINEQFF; d_gene: .; j_gene: TRBJ2-1; v_gene: TRBV5-6; abundance: .
CDR3nt: TGTGCCATCAGGACTGCAACTAATGAAAAACTGTTTTTT; CDR3aa: CAIRTATNEKLFF; d_gene: .; j_gene: TRBJ1-4; v_gene: TRBV10-3; abundance: .
CDR3nt: TGTGCCAGCAGCCCGGACAACCACGGGGACAGGGGGCGAAATCAGCCCCAGCATTTT; CDR3aa: CASSPDNHGDRGRNQPQHF; d_gene: TRBD1; j_gene: TRBJ1-5; v_gene: TRBV6-2/TRBV6-3; abundance: .
CDR3nt: TGTGCCAGCAGCTCCGACAGGGGGCGGGTCTATGGCTACACCTTC; CDR3aa: CASSSDRGRVYGYTF; d_gene: TRBD1; j_gene: TRBJ1-2; v_gene: TRBV7-2; abundance: .
CDR3nt: TGTGCCATCAGGGGGACTAGCGGGGGAGGAGAGACCCAGTACTTC; CDR3aa: CAIRGTSGGGETQYF; d_gene: TRBD2; j_gene: TRBJ2-5; v_gene: TRBV10-3; abundance: .
CDR3nt: TGCGGATGGGGGCCTAATGAAAAACTGTTTTTT; CDR3aa: CGWGPNEKLFF; d_gene: .; j_gene: TRBJ1-4; v_gene: TRBV20-1; abundance: once
CDR3nt: TGTGCCAGCAGCTCCCGGACAGGGAACTTCGAGCAGTACTTC; CDR3aa: CASSSRTGNFEQYF; d_gene: TRBD1; j_gene: TRBJ2-7; v_gene: TRBV9; abundance: .
CDR3nt: TGTGCCAGTAGTATGGATCAGGGTGCTACTGAAGCTTTCTTT; CDR3aa: CASSMDQGATEAFF; d_gene: .; j_gene: TRBJ1-1; v_gene: TRBV19; abundance: .
CDR3nt: TGTGCCAGCAGCCAAGAGCGACTCCATATCTTT; CDR3aa: CASSQERLHIF; d_gene: .; j_gene: TRBJ1-1; v_gene: TRBV3-1/TRBV3-2; abundance: few
CDR3nt: TGCGCCAGCAGACCGGGACTAGCGGGACGCGAGCAGTACTTC; CDR3aa: CASRPGLAGREQYF; d_gene: TRBD2; j_gene: TRBJ2-7; v_gene: TRBV10-2; abundance: .
CDR3nt: TGTGCCAGTAGTCTAGCGGGAGCTTACAATGAGCAGTTCTTC; CDR3aa: CASSLAGAYNEQFF; d_gene: TRBD2; j_gene: TRBJ2-1; v_gene: TRBV19; abundance: .
CDR3nt: TGCAGTGCTAGTGTAGCGGGGGTATACCAAGAGACCCAGTACTTC; CDR3aa: CSASVAGVYQETQYF; d_gene: TRBD2; j_gene: TRBJ2-5; v_gene: TRBV20-1; abundance: .
CDR3nt: TGCAGCGTTGAAGAACCCACAGGGAACTGGAATTCACCCCTCCACTTT; CDR3aa: CSVEEPTGNWNSPLHF; d_gene: .; j_gene: TRBJ1-6; v_gene: TRBV29-1; abundance: .
CDR3nt: TGTGCCAGTAGTATTGGGGCCCAAGGAACTGCTTTCTTT; CDR3aa: CASSIGAQGTAFF; d_gene: .; j_gene: TRBJ1-1; v_gene: TRBV19; abundance: .
CDR3nt: TGTGCCAGCCTCGGACTAGCGGGAGGGGTTGGAGATACGCAGTATTTT; CDR3aa: CASLGLAGGVGDTQYF; d_gene: TRBD2; j_gene: TRBJ2-3; v_gene: TRBV2; abundance: .
CDR3nt: TGCGCCAGCAAGTCCAGTGCGGCGAACACTGAAGCTTTCTTT; CDR3aa: CASKSSAANTEAFF; d_gene: .; j_gene: TRBJ1-1; v_gene: TRBV4-1; abundance: .
CDR3nt: TGTGCCAGCTCACCGGCGACCGACTCGGGAAACACCATATATTTT; CDR3aa: CASSPATDSGNTIYF; d_gene: .; j_gene: TRBJ1-3; v_gene: TRBV18; abundance: .
CDR3nt: TGTGCCAGCAGCGAGATGGTGGAGAACTATGGCTACACCTTC; CDR3aa: CASSEMVENYGYTF; d_gene: .; j_gene: TRBJ1-2; v_gene: TRBV9; abundance: .
CDR3nt: TGTGCCAGCAGTGAAGCCAGGGGTGAGAAAGAGACCCAGTACTTC; CDR3aa: CASSEARGEKETQYF; d_gene: .; j_gene: TRBJ2-5; v_gene: TRBV2; abundance: .
CDR3nt: TGTGCCAGTAGCAGCGGGGGGGGCAACAATGAGCAGTTCTTC; CDR3aa: CASSSGGGNNEQFF; d_gene: TRBD2; j_gene: TRBJ2-1; v_gene: TRBV19; abundance: .
CDR3nt: TGTGCCAGTAGTCTGGGGACTACTTCTGCCCCCGAGCAGTACTTC; CDR3aa: CASSLGTTSAPEQYF; d_gene: TRBD2; j_gene: TRBJ2-7; v_gene: TRBV19; abundance: .
CDR3nt: TGTGCCTGGGGGGGACAGTTGAACACTGAAGCTTTCTTT; CDR3aa: CAWGGQLNTEAFF; d_gene: TRBD1; j_gene: TRBJ1-1; v_gene: TRBV30; abundance: .
CDR3nt: TGTGCCAGCAGCTTAACTCGAGGGGGGGCCTACGAGCAGTACTTC; CDR3aa: CASSLTRGGAYEQYF; d_gene: .; j_gene: TRBJ2-7; v_gene: TRBV7-8; abundance: .
CDR3nt: TGCGCCAGCAGCTTCCAGGGGGATTCCTACGAGCAGTACTTC; CDR3aa: CASSFQGDSYEQYF; d_gene: TRBD1; j_gene: TRBJ2-7; v_gene: TRBV5-1; abundance: .
CDR3nt: TGTGCCAGCAGCCGACCTCTAGCGGGAGGGGAAGAGACCCAGTACTTC; CDR3aa: CASSRPLAGGEETQYF; d_gene: TRBD2; j_gene: TRBJ2-5; v_gene: TRBV4-2; abundance: .
CDR3nt: TGTGCCAGCAGCTTACGGACAGGGGATAATCAGCCCCAGCATTTT; CDR3aa: CASSLRTGDNQPQHF; d_gene: TRBD1; j_gene: TRBJ1-5; v_gene: TRBV11-2; abundance: .
CDR3nt: TGTGCACAGCGTGGCGGGCGAAACACCGGGGAGCTGTTTTTT; CDR3aa: CAQRGGRNTGELFF; d_gene: .; j_gene: TRBJ2-2; v_gene: TRBV30; abundance: few
CDR3nt: TGTGCCATCAGACTTAGCGGGGGATCCTACGAGCAGTACTTC; CDR3aa: CAIRLSGGSYEQYF; d_gene: TRBD2; j_gene: TRBJ2-7; v_gene: TRBV10-3; abundance: .
CDR3nt: TGTGCCAGCAGCCAGGACAGGGTGTCCTACGAGCAGTACTTC; CDR3aa: CASSQDRVSYEQYF; d_gene: TRBD1; j_gene: TRBJ2-7; v_gene: TRBV7-2; abundance: .
CDR3nt: TGTGCCAGCAGCCAAGGACAGGGGCGGTACAATCAGCCCCAGCATTTT; CDR3aa: CASSQGQGRYNQPQHF; d_gene: TRBD1; j_gene: TRBJ1-5; v_gene: TRBV3-1/TRBV3-2; abundance: few
CDR3nt: TGTGCCAGCTCACCAGGGACAGGGGCCCCCTATGGCTACACCTTC; CDR3aa: CASSPGTGAPYGYTF; d_gene: TRBD1; j_gene: TRBJ1-2; v_gene: TRBV18; abundance: .
CDR3nt: TGTGCCACCAGTGCCCGACAGGGCGGAACCCAGTACTTC; CDR3aa: CATSARQGGTQYF; d_gene: TRBD1; j_gene: TRBJ2-5; v_gene: TRBV24-1; abundance: once
CDR3nt: TGTGCCAGCTCACCACCGTCCGGGCGGGGCACTGAAGCTTTCTTT; CDR3aa: CASSPPSGRGTEAFF; d_gene: .; j_gene: TRBJ1-1; v_gene: TRBV18; abundance: once
CDR3nt: TGTGCCAGCAGCCCGGGAGCAGGGGAGCTGTTTTTT; CDR3aa: CASSPGAGELFF; d_gene: .; j_gene: TRBJ2-2; v_gene: TRBV5-6; abundance: .
CDR3nt: TGCGCCAGCAGCCAAGATTTCGGGGAGGGGAAGACCCAGTACTTC; CDR3aa: CASSQDFGEGKTQYF; d_gene: TRBD2; j_gene: TRBJ2-5; v_gene: TRBV4-3; abundance: .
CDR3nt: TGTGCCAGCACTCCTGATGCAGGGAGGGGTGGCTACACCTTC; CDR3aa: CASTPDAGRGGYTF; d_gene: .; j_gene: TRBJ1-2; v_gene: TRBV6-5; abundance: .